The clone carrying this T cell receptor (beta chain) was detected many times. These data come from a study of T-cell reconstitution after alpha-beta-depleted transplantation in children. The germline V gene encodes CDR1 SQVTM and CDR2 ANQGSEA. The CDR3 has 14 residues. Trimming took 1 base from V and 2 from J; bases not matched to a gene: 2. It was with unique molecular identifiers that the TCRbeta library was prepared. TCRdb re-called the PCR reads with MiXCR, one entry per CDR3 protein. The table records about 240,000 distinct CDR3 sequences, roughly 23% of them present only once. This TCR derives from a girl aged 2-10 years with Fanconi anemia, due to receive a stem cell transplant. The rearrangement links TRBV29-1 to TRBJ2-3, with TRBD1 identical over 8 bases. Material: PBMCs, obtained before TCRalphabeta/CD19-depleted stem cell transplant. Here the CDR3 reads CSVEADRDTDTQYF. As DNA, the CDR3 is TGCAGCGTTGAAGCGGACAGGGACACAGATACGCAGTATTTT.